The 10 T cell receptor beta chains in this list originate from one sample, sequenced in a study of T cell responses to AZD1222 COVID-19 vaccine. Measured with immunoSEQ multiplex PCR; TCRdb has only the in-frame clones, and not every one. The data show fewer than 150,000 clones, about 93% seen once. Sequenced here: peripheral blood, sampled on day 0 of AZD1222 vaccination. These TCRs come from an adult in good health.

The chain has TRBV4-3 and TRBJ2-2, with a possible D match to TRBD1 (5 bases). This CDR3 is built from 15 residues. Germline CDR1 is LGHNA and CDR2 is YSLEER. V gave up 5 bases and J gave up 2 bases, with 12 bases separating them. The CDR3 DNA reads as TGCGCCAGCAGCGACAGAATTTCTAACACCGGGGAGCTGTTTTTT. Its protein product is CASSDRISNTGELFF.

The chain couples TRBV19 to TRBJ2-7; D might be TRBD1 (8 bases). The CDR3 extends over 15 amino acids. Germline lookup yields CDR1 LNHDA and CDR2 SQIVND (reference sequence). Trimming pared 2 bases from V and 2 bases from J, leaving 13 bases between. The CDR3, as DNA: TGTGCCAGTAGTATATCACAGGGGGGGGCCTACGAGCAGTACTTC. It encodes CASSISQGGAYEQYF.

This chain joins TRBV30 and TRBJ1-2, with 7 bases matching TRBD1. V gave up 5 bases and J gave up 4 bases; unmatched junction bases: 10. CDR3 length: 14 residues. Germline CDR1 GTSNPN, CDR2 SVGIG (reference sequence). This CDR3 is CAWLKGGTAYGYTF. CDR3 DNA: TGTGCCTGGTTAAAGGGTGGGACAGCCTATGGCTACACCTTC. The full variable domain, its missing parts supplied by reference TRBV30 and TRBJ1-2, is SQTIHQWPATLVQPVGSPLSLECTVEGTSNPNLYWYRQAAGRGLQLLFYSVGIGQISSEVPQNLSASRPQDRQFILSSKKLLLSDSGFYLCAWLKGGTAYGYTFGSGTRLTVV.

The gene calls are TRBV2 and TRBJ2-3, with D perhaps matching TRBD1 or TRBD2 (5 bases each). This CDR3 spans 15 amino acids. Trimming stripped 6 bases from V and 0 bases from J, with 13 bases between. Germline V gives CDR1 SNHLY, CDR2 FYNNEI. Here the CDR3 reads CASSRDGTSTDTQYF. The CDR3 nucleotides are TGTGCCAGCAGCCGGGACGGCACTAGCACAGATACGCAGTATTTT.

CDR3 coding DNA: TGTGCCAGCAGGCCGGACGGGCGGGGCTACAATGAGCAGTTCTTC. This sequence encodes CASRPDGRGYNEQFF. This chain links TRBV5-4 with TRBJ2-1, with a tentative D call TRBD2 (6 bases). Germline CDR1 reads SGHNT; CDR2 reads YYREEE (reference sequence). This CDR3 has 15 amino acids. The V end was cut by 5 bases, the J end by 3 bases, with 15 bases between.

This clone has a count of ten or more. This chain joins TRBV7-9 and TRBJ2-7, with TRBD2 as a possible D gene (5 bases). CDR3 size: 13 residues. Trimming took 2 bases from V and 3 from J, leaving 8 bases between them. Germline V gives CDR1 SEHNR, CDR2 FQNEAQ (reference sequence). The CDR3 bases are TGTGCCAGCAGCTTATATGGGAGCTACGAGCAGTACTTC. Amino acids: CASSLYGSYEQYF.

This clone has only a few counts. The V call is TRBV19, the J call TRBJ1-6; D remains unclear. The CDR3 contains 16 residues. V lost 1 base, J lost 7 bases, and 14 bases lay in between. CDR1 LNHDA and CDR2 SQIVND come from the germline V gene (reference sequence). The CDR3, as DNA: TGTGCCAGTAGTATAGGCGGCCCGACCACCAATTCACCCCTCCACTTT. It is translated as CASSIGGPTTNSPLHF.

The chain joins TRBV19 to TRBJ2-7, with TRBD1 matching 8 bases. Per germline, CDR1 LNHDA and CDR2 SQIVND (reference sequence). CDR3 size: 13 residues. With 5 bases clipped from V and 3 bases from J, the junction kept 3 bases outside the gene matches. CDR3 protein: CASSSGQGYEQYF. CDR3 nucleotide sequence: TGTGCCAGTAGTTCAGGACAGGGCTACGAGCAGTACTTC.

In nucleotides, the CDR3 is TGTGCCAGCAGTTCCACCCATGATACGCAGTATTTT. As protein: CASSSTHDTQYF. V is TRBV6-2 or TRBV6-3 and J is TRBJ2-3; no clear D gene. Trimming cost V 4 bases and J 6 bases, with 8 bases left between them. The CDR3 is made up of 12 amino acids. In germline, CDR1 is MNHEY, CDR2 SVGEGT.

In the case of this clone: One junction end disagrees with the germline gene, perhaps due to a read error. V gene TRBV7-8 combines with J gene TRBJ2-7; no reliable D call. The germline V gene encodes CDR1 SGHVS and CDR2 FQNEAQ. The CDR3 spans 14 residues. The CDR3 here is CASTLARISYEQYF. In nucleotides, the CDR3 is TGTGCCAGCACCTTAGCCCGCATTTCCTACGAGCAGTACTTC.